A single sample gave rise to the 7 T cell receptor beta chains below, sequenced in a study of cytomegalovirus exposure and HLA in healthy donors. The PCR ran on 60 Vbeta and 13 Jbeta primers. Libraries were prepared by immunoSEQ multiplex PCR; TCRdb keeps only in-frame clonotypes and omits some of them. Of over 130,000 clones in the sample, 55% to 75% were seen once. Material: PBMCs. These receptors all stem from a woman between 55 and 75 years old in good health and CMV-seropositive.

This clone was recorded once. V is TRBV4-3 and J is TRBJ1-4, with D uncertain. The germline V and J ends were trimmed by 0 bases and 8 bases, with 16 bases remaining between them. Germline CDR1 and CDR2: LGHNA and YSLEER. The CDR3 has 16 amino acids. CDR3 sequence (DNA): TGCGCCAGCAGCCAAGAGGGGAGGTACGCAGAAGAAAAACTGTTTTTT. Its translation is CASSQEGRYAEEKLFF.

The chain couples TRBV7-2 to TRBJ2-5; D gene ambiguous. Germline lookup yields CDR1 SGHTA and CDR2 FQGNSA. The CDR3 sequence is 12 residues long. V dropped 4 bases and J dropped 7 bases, with 10 bases sitting between them. DNA of the CDR3: TGTGCCAGCAGCTCACGCCCGGGGACCCAGTACTTC. This sequence encodes CASSSRPGTQYF.

This clone has just a few counts. V is TRBV7-2 and J is TRBJ2-7; 9 bases align to TRBD2. V dropped 5 bases and J dropped 5; count of bases not matched to a gene: 16. Per the germline V gene, CDR1 is SGHTA and CDR2 is FQGNSA. The CDR3 is 17 residues long. The CDR3 is CASSLPFRGRAPHEQYF. The CDR3 bases are TGTGCCAGCAGCCTCCCGTTTCGCGGGAGGGCCCCCCACGAGCAGTACTTC.

The chain recombines TRBV29-1 with TRBJ1-1; D gene unclear. This CDR3 is 12 amino acids long. Germline assignment: CDR1 SQVTM and CDR2 ANQGSEA. V lost 4 bases, J lost 1 base, and 7 bases lay in between. CDR3 DNA: TGCAGCGTTGGGCAGGAGAACACTGAAGCTTTCTTT. Its translation is CSVGQENTEAFF.

This clone was observed a few times. The rearrangement links TRBV18 to TRBJ2-1, with 9 positions matching TRBD1. The trim removed 3 bases at V and 9 bases at J, leaving 12 bases unmatched. Germline assignment: CDR1 KGHSH and CDR2 LQKENI. This CDR3 contains 16 residues. CDR3 residues: CASSPRNRDRASEQFF. The DNA of the CDR3 is TGTGCCAGCTCACCGCGGAACCGGGACAGGGCGAGTGAGCAGTTCTTC.

This chain connects TRBV14 to TRBJ1-1, with TRBD1 identical over 10 bases. This CDR3 contains 16 residues. Trimming took 2 bases from V and 2 from J; bases not matched to a gene: 5. Germline values: CDR1 SGHDN, CDR2 FVKESK. CDR3 protein: CASSQWTGGPNTEAFF. In DNA form, the CDR3 reads TGTGCCAGCAGCCAATGGACAGGGGGGCCTAACACTGAAGCTTTCTTT.

The chain links TRBV28 to TRBJ1-2; D is possibly TRBD1 (6 bases). From germline, CDR1 is MDHEN and CDR2 SYDVKM. V was shortened by 7 bases and J by 2 bases, with 14 bases between the two germline ends. The CDR3 runs to 14 residues. The CDR3 sequence is CASTIQGRNYGYTF. Here the CDR3 DNA reads TGTGCCAGCACAATACAGGGTCGCAACTATGGCTACACCTTC.